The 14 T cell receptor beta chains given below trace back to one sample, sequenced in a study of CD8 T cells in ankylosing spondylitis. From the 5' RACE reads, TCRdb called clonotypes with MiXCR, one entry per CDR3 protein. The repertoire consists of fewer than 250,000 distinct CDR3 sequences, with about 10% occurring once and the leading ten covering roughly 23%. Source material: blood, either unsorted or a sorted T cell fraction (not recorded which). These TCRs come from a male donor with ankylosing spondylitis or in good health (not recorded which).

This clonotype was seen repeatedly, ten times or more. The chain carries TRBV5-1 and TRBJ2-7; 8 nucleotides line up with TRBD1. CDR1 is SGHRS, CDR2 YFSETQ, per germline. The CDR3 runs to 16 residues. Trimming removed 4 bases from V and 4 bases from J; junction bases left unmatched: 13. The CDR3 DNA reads TGCGCCAGCAGCCGAGTGGACAGGGCCTACGGGTACGAGCAGTACTTC. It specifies CASSRVDRAYGYEQYF. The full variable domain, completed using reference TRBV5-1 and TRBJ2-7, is KAGVTQTPRYLIKTRGQQVTLSCSPISGHRSVSWYQQTPGQGLQFLFEYFSETQRNKGNFPGRFSGRQFSNSRSEMNVSTLELGDSALYLCASSRVDRAYGYEQYFGPGTRLTVT.

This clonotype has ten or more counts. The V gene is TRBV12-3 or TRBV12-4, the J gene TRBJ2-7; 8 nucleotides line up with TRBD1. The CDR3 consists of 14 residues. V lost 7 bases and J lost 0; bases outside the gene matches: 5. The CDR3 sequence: CASNAGTGSYEQYF. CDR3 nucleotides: TGTGCCAGCAATGCCGGGACAGGCTCCTACGAGCAGTACTTC.

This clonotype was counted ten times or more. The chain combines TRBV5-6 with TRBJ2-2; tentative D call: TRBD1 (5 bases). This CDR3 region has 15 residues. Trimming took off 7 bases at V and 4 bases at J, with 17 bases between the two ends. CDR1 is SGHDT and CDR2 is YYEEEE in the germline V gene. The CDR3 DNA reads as TGTGCCAGCTCCCCCCAGGGCCATTCCACCGGGGAGCTGTTTTTT. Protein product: CASSPQGHSTGELFF.

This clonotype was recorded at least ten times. CDR3 in amino acids: CASSLESRTYGYTF. CDR3 DNA sequence: TGCGCCAGCAGCTTGGAGTCCAGGACTTATGGCTACACCTTC. The rearrangement joins TRBV5-1 to TRBJ1-2, with unresolved D. This CDR3 has 14 residues. Trimming stripped 0 bases from V and 5 bases from J, with 11 bases between. Germline V gives CDR1 SGHRS, CDR2 YFSETQ.

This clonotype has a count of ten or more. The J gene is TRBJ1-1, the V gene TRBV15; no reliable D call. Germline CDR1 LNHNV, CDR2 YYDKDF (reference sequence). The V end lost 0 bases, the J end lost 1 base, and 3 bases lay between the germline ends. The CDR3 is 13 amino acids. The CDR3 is CATSRDPNTEAFF. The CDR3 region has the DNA TGTGCCACCAGCAGAGATCCGAACACTGAAGCTTTCTTT.

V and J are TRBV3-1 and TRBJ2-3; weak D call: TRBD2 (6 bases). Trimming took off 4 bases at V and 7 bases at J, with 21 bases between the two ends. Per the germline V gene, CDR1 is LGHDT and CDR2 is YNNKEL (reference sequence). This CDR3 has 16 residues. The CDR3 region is CASSLDLTAGSHTQYF. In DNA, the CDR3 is TGTGCCAGCAGCCTAGATTTGACGGCGGGGTCACATACGCAGTATTTT.

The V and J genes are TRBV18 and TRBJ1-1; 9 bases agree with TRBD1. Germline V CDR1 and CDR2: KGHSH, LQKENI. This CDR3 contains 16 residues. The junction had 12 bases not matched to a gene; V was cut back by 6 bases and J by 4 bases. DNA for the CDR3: TGTGCCAGCTCCTTAGACGTACAGGGGGCGGGCACTGAAGCTTTCTTT. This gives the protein CASSLDVQGAGTEAFF.

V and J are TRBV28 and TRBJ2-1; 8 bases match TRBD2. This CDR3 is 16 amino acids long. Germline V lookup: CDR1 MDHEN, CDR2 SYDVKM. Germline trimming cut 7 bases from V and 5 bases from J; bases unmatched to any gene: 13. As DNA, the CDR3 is TGTGCCAGCACTGAGAGGTCGGGGGGGTCAGACAATGAGCAGTTCTTC. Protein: CASTERSGGSDNEQFF.

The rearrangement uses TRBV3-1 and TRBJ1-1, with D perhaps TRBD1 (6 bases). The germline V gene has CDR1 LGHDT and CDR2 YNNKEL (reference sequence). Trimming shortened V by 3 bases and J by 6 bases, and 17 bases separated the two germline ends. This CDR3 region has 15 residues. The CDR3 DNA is TGTGCCAGCAGCCAGACGGACAGACGGGGGGCTGAAGCTTTCTTT. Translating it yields CASSQTDRRGAEAFF.

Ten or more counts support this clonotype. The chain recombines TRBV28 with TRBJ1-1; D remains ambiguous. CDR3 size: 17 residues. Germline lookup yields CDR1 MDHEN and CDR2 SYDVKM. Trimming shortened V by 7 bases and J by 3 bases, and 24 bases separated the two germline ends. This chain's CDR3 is CASTSGLALRMDTEAFF. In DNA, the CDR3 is TGTGCCAGCACCTCCGGATTGGCCTTACGTATGGACACTGAAGCTTTCTTT. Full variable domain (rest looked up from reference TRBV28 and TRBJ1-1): DVKVTQSSRYLVKRTGEKVFLECVQDMDHENMFWYRQDPGLGLRLIYFSYDVKMKEKGDIPEGYSVSREKKERFSLILESASTNQTSMYLCASTSGLALRMDTEAFFGQGTRLTVV.

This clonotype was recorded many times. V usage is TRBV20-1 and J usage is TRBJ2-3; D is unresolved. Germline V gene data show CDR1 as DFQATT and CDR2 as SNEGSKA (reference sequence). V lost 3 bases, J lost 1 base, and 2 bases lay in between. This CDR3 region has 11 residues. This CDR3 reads CSASRTDTQYF. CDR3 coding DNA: TGCAGTGCTAGTCGCACAGATACGCAGTATTTT.

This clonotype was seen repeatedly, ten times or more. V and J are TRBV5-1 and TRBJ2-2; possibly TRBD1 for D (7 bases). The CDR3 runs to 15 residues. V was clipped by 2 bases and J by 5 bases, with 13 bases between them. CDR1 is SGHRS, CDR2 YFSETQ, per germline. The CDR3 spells CASSLGQEGTGELFF. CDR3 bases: TGCGCCAGCAGCTTAGGACAGGAGGGTACCGGGGAGCTGTTTTTT.

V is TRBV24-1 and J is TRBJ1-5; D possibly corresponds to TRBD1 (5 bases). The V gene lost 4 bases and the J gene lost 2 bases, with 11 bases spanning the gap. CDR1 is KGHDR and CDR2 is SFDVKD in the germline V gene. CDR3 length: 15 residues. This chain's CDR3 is CATSETGFGNQPQHF. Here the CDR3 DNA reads TGTGCCACCAGTGAAACAGGATTTGGCAATCAGCCCCAGCATTTT.

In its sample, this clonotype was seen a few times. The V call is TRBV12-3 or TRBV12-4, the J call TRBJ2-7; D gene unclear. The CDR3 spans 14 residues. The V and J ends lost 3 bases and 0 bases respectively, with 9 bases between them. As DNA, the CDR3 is TGTGCCAGCAGTTTCCGAAGGAGCTCCTACGAGCAGTACTTC. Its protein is CASSFRRSSYEQYF.